This T cell receptor beta chain was found in a study of early T cells in non-severe SARS-CoV-2 infection. TCRdb re-called the 5' RACE reads with MiXCR, one entry per CDR3 protein. The profile shows tens of thousands of distinct CDR3 sequences, roughly 12% of them singletons. Trimming cost V 8 bases and J 4 bases, with 6 bases left between them. Germline V gene sequence: CDR1 LGHDT, CDR2 YNNKEL (reference sequence). There are 12 residues in the CDR3. This clonotype was counted ten times or more. This receptor was taken from an adult who was a healthcare worker with PCR-confirmed SARS-CoV-2 infection or an uninfected control (not recorded which). The sequenced sample consisted of whole blood. The V gene is TRBV3-1, the J gene TRBJ2-6; D could derive from TRBD1 or TRBD2 (5 bases each). DNA for the CDR3: TGTGCCAGCGGGACCGGGGCCAACGTCCTGACTTTC. It yields the protein CASGTGANVLTF.